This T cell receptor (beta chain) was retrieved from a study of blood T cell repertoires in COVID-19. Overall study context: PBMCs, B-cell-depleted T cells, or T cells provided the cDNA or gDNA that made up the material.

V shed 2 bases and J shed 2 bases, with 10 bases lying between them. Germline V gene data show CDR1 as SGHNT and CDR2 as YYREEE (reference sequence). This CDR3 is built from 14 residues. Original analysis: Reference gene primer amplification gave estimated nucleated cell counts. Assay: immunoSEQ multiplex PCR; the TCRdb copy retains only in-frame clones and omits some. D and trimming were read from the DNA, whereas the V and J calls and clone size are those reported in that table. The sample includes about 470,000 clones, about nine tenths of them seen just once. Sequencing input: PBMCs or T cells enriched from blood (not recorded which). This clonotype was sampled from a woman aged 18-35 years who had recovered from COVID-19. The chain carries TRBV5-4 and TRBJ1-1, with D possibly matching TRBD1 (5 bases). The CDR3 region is CASSFQGTNTEAFF. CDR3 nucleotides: TGTGCCAGCAGCTTCCAGGGAACCAACACTGAAGCTTTCTTT.